One and the same sample provided the 29 T cell receptor beta chains below, sequenced in a study of cytotoxic CD8 clonotypes in ibrutinib-treated CLL. Profiling relied on immunoSEQ multiplex PCR, and the TCRdb table lists in-frame clones only, not all of them. The sample comprises 330,000 or so clones, about 61% of which are singletons, and roughly 6% rests with the top ten. The material was PBMCs, obtained after 36 months of ibrutinib treatment. The source of these receptors is a human donor with chronic lymphocytic leukemia.

The genes are TRBV7-9 and TRBJ1-2; no clear D gene. The ends were cut back, 1 base at V and 4 bases at J, with 13 bases in the middle. The germline CDR1 and CDR2 sequences are SEHNR and FQNEAQ (reference sequence). There are 15 residues in the CDR3. The CDR3 nucleotides are TGTGCCAGCAGCTTAGTACAGTTCGGCCGCTATGGCTACACCTTC. Protein sequence: CASSLVQFGRYGYTF.

The chain recombines TRBV29-1 with TRBJ2-1; D is unresolved. In germline, CDR1 is SQVTM, CDR2 ANQGSEA. Trimming left V 2 bases short and J 7 bases short, with 18 bases between. The length of the CDR3 is 15 residues. The CDR3 loop reads CSVESPKMITNEQFF. The CDR3 nucleotides read TGCAGCGTTGAAAGTCCTAAGATGATAACTAATGAGCAGTTCTTC.

In its sample, this clone was seen many times. The chain carries TRBV7-8 and TRBJ2-2; D uncertain. Trimming left V 2 bases short and J 1 base short, with 8 bases between. Germline assignment: CDR1 SGHVS and CDR2 FQNEAQ. The CDR3 spans 15 residues. In DNA form, the CDR3 reads TGTGCCAGCAGCTTATTGAGACAGAACACCGGGGAGCTGTTTTTT. Its translation: CASSLLRQNTGELFF.

J is TRBJ2-7 and V is TRBV19; D possibly matches TRBD1 or TRBD2 (6 bases each). CDR1 is LNHDA and CDR2 is SQIVND in the germline V gene (reference sequence). V lost 0 bases to trimming and J lost 6 bases, with 12 bases between them. The CDR3 has 14 residues. The DNA for the CDR3 is TGTGCCAGTAGTATAGATCGGGGGCCCTTCGAGCAGTACTTC. Residues: CASSIDRGPFEQYF.

CDR3 residues: CAITTGNYGYTF. The CDR3, as DNA: TGTGCCATCACCACAGGGAACTATGGCTACACCTTC. The chain uses TRBV2 and TRBJ1-2, with D maybe TRBD1 (6 bases). Germline assignment: CDR1 SNHLY and CDR2 FYNNEI. This CDR3 comprises 12 residues. The V end was cut by 10 bases, the J end by 2 bases, with 11 bases between.

This clone appeared a single time. V is TRBV6-5 and J is TRBJ1-1, with unresolved D. This CDR3 is built from 11 residues. Trimming removed 4 bases at V and 10 bases at J, with 10 bases between. Germline-derived CDR1 and CDR2 are MNHEY and SVGAGI. The CDR3 sequence: CASSSPNGAFF. CDR3 DNA sequence: TGTGCCAGCAGTTCCCCAAATGGAGCTTTCTTT.

V gene TRBV5-6 combines with J gene TRBJ2-7; possibly TRBD2 for D (5 bases). This CDR3 comprises 12 residues. Germline loops: CDR1 SGHDT, CDR2 YYEEEE. V gave up 1 base and J gave up 4 bases, with 6 bases separating them. CDR3 region: CASSLSGYEQYF. CDR3 in DNA: TGTGCCAGCAGCTTGAGCGGATACGAGCAGTACTTC.

The chain employs TRBV4-1 and TRBJ1-5; 9 positions agree with TRBD1. This CDR3 is built from 15 residues. V lost 1 base, J lost 5 bases, and 3 bases stayed unmatched. Per the germline V gene, CDR1 is MGHRA and CDR2 is YSYEKL. The CDR3 DNA is TGCGCCAGCAGCCAAGGGGACAGGGATCATCAGCCCCAGCATTTT. Translating gives CASSQGDRDHQPQHF.

The rearrangement links TRBV5-1 to TRBJ2-3, with 9 nucleotides matching TRBD2. In germline, CDR1 is SGHRS, CDR2 YFSETQ. V lost 7 bases, J lost 6 bases, and 12 bases stayed unmatched. This CDR3 spans 15 amino acids. CDR3 coding DNA: TGCGCCAGCCACTCCGCGGGAGGGCCCGCGGATACGCAGTATTTT. The encoded protein is CASHSAGGPADTQYF. Using reference TRBV5-1 and TRBJ2-3 for the parts outside the CDR3, the full variable domain is KAGVTQTPRYLIKTRGQQVTLSCSPISGHRSVSWYQQTPGQGLQFLFEYFSETQRNKGNFPGRFSGRQFSNSRSEMNVSTLELGDSALYLCASHSAGGPADTQYFGPGTRLTVL.

The J gene is TRBJ2-7, the V gene TRBV10-2; D is uncertain. This CDR3 contains 14 residues. V was clipped by 3 bases and J by 4 bases, with 13 bases between them. Per the germline V gene, CDR1 is WSHSY and CDR2 is SAAADI. CDR3 nucleotides: TGCGCCAGCAGTGAAGTCGGAGCCTCGTACGAGCAGTACTTC. It encodes CASSEVGASYEQYF.

The chain is built from TRBV7-2 and TRBJ2-1; tentatively, D is TRBD2 (6 bases). Germline V CDR1 and CDR2: SGHTA, FQGNSA. The CDR3 consists of 16 residues. V was clipped by 0 bases and J by 6 bases, with 15 bases between them. This chain's CDR3 is CASSLAPSSVGNEQFF. The CDR3 DNA reads TGTGCCAGCAGCTTAGCTCCGTCTAGCGTTGGCAATGAGCAGTTCTTC.

This clone was observed a few times. The rearrangement joins TRBV28 to TRBJ1-4; D call uncertain. Germline-derived CDR1 and CDR2 are MDHEN and SYDVKM. The V end was cut by 5 bases, the J end by 13 bases, with 14 bases between. The length of the CDR3 is 12 residues. CDR3 amino acids: CASSGNGWILFF. The CDR3 coding sequence is TGTGCCAGCAGTGGAAACGGCTGGATACTGTTTTTT.

CDR3 nucleotide sequence: TGTGCCAGCTCACCGGACTCGTCAGATACGCAGTATTTT. It specifies CASSPDSSDTQYF. V and J are TRBV18 and TRBJ2-3; weak D call: TRBD2 (5 bases). Germline V gene lookup returns CDR1 KGHSH and CDR2 LQKENI. The CDR3 consists of 13 residues. V was pared by 3 bases and J by 4 bases, with 8 bases between.

This chain joins TRBV25-1 and TRBJ1-5; D is possibly TRBD1 (5 bases). Germline lookup yields CDR1 MGHDK and CDR2 SYGVNS. The CDR3 runs 14 residues. Trimming stripped 2 bases from V and 7 bases from J, with 12 bases between. CDR3 in DNA: TGTGCCAGCAGTGAAGTCTCCTGGGGGCAGCCCCAGCATTTT. Translating gives CASSEVSWGQPQHF.

This clone has just a few counts. The chain employs TRBV9 and TRBJ2-1, with TRBD1 matching over 9 bases. The J segment lost 8 bases and the V segment lost 4 bases, leaving 4 bases of the junction unmatched. The CDR3 is 13 amino acids. Germline CDR1 is SGDLS and CDR2 is YYNGEE. CDR3 amino acids: CASSLGQGYEQFF. The CDR3 DNA reads TGTGCCAGCAGCTTGGGACAGGGCTATGAGCAGTTCTTC.

This clone came up a few times. The chain carries TRBV4-3 and TRBJ2-3; D is ambiguous. V was shortened by 1 base and J by 4 bases, with 6 bases between the two germline ends. CDR1 and CDR2 from the germline V gene are LGHNA and YSLEER. The CDR3 extends over 13 amino acids. The CDR3 bases are TGCGCCAGCAGCCAAGTGGGCCCAGATACGCAGTATTTT. Amino acids: CASSQVGPDTQYF.

The chain employs TRBV6-1 and TRBJ1-2; D gene unclear. CDR3 size: 13 residues. Trimming left V 10 bases short and J 7 bases short, with 19 bases between. Germline V gene data show CDR1 as MNHNS and CDR2 as SASEGT. CDR3 region: CATTPVGPVGYTF. Here the CDR3 DNA reads TGTGCCACTACGCCAGTAGGGCCAGTTGGCTACACCTTC.

The chain employs TRBV18 and TRBJ1-4; D is uncertain. The CDR3 sequence is 14 residues long. Germline V lookup: CDR1 KGHSH, CDR2 LQKENI. The V end lost 3 bases, the J end lost 7 bases, and 12 bases lay between the germline ends. The CDR3 nucleotides read TGTGCCAGCTCACCCACAGCCCCTTTTGAAAAACTGTTTTTT. Its translation: CASSPTAPFEKLFF.

This chain links TRBV7-2 with TRBJ2-1; 7 bases agree with TRBD2. This CDR3 has 11 amino acids. From germline, CDR1 is SGHTA and CDR2 FQGNSA. After removal of 5 bases from V and 10 bases from J, the junction contained 2 bases not matched to a gene. The CDR3 region is CASSELAEQFF. The CDR3 nucleotides read TGTGCCAGCAGCGAACTAGCGGAGCAGTTCTTC.

The V call is TRBV7-2, the J call TRBJ2-5; 10 bases match TRBD1. Germline lookup yields CDR1 SGHTA and CDR2 FQGNSA. V shed 5 bases, J shed 5 bases, and the junction held 5 bases outside the gene matches. The CDR3 totals 14 residues. In DNA form, the CDR3 reads TGTGCCAGCAGCGGGGGACAGGGGTTGGAGACCCAGTACTTC. It encodes CASSGGQGLETQYF.

The chain is built from TRBV19 and TRBJ2-1, with D possibly TRBD1 on 6 matching bases. The germline gives CDR1 LNHDA, CDR2 SQIVND (reference sequence). The CDR3 spans 16 residues. V was trimmed by 3 bases and J by 2 bases, leaving 14 bases between them. Here the CDR3 DNA reads TGTGCCAGTAGTATTTCAACAGGGCCGCCCTACAATGAGCAGTTCTTC. Protein: CASSISTGPPYNEQFF. Full variable domain (remainder filled in from reference TRBV19 and TRBJ2-1): DGGITQSPKYLFRKEGQNVTLSCEQNLNHDAMYWYRQDPGQGLRLIYYSQIVNDFQKGDIAEGYSVSREKKESFPLTVTSAQKNPTAFYLCASSISTGPPYNEQFFGPGTRLTVL.

The V gene is TRBV5-1, the J gene TRBJ1-2; 9 bases are a match to TRBD1. CDR1 is SGHRS and CDR2 is YFSETQ in the germline V gene. J was trimmed by 13 bases and V by 3 bases; bases with no gene match: 10. CDR3 length: 13 residues. CDR3 DNA: TGCGCCAGCAGCTGGGGCTCCGGGGACAGGGCCACCTTC. It codes for CASSWGSGDRATF. Supplemented by reference TRBV5-1 and TRBJ1-2, the full variable domain reads KAGVTQTPRYLIKTRGQQVTLSCSPISGHRSVSWYQQTPGQGLQFLFEYFSETQRNKGNFPGRFSGRQFSNSRSEMNVSTLELGDSALYLCASSWGSGDRATFGSGTRLTVV.

The CDR3 protein is CASSLGRGFDTQYF. The DNA for the CDR3 is TGTGCCAGCAGCTTAGGCAGGGGGTTTGATACGCAGTATTTT. The J gene is TRBJ2-3, the V gene TRBV11-2, with 7 nucleotides matching TRBD1. V shed 1 base, J shed 6 bases, and the junction held 4 bases outside the gene matches. The CDR3 consists of 14 residues. Germline V lookup: CDR1 SGHAT, CDR2 FQNNGV.

The V gene is TRBV7-8, the J gene TRBJ2-1, with D tentatively TRBD2 (6 bases). Trimming stripped 2 bases from V and 5 bases from J, with 10 bases between. The CDR3 has 14 residues. The germline CDR1 and CDR2 sequences are SGHVS and FQNEAQ. The CDR3 here is CASSLRLGDNEQFF. CDR3 sequence (DNA): TGTGCCAGCAGCTTAAGACTAGGGGACAATGAGCAGTTCTTC. The whole variable domain, filled in from reference TRBV7-8 and TRBJ2-1, reads GAGVSQSPRYKVAKRGQDVALRCDPISGHVSLFWYQQALGQGPEFLTYFQNEAQLDKSGLPSDRFFAERPEGSVSTLKIQRTQQEDSAVYLCASSLRLGDNEQFFGPGTRLTVL.

In its sample, this clone was seen a few times. The chain carries TRBV2 and TRBJ1-2; D perhaps matches TRBD1 (6 bases). Per germline, CDR1 SNHLY and CDR2 FYNNEI. The CDR3 sequence is 13 residues long. The V gene lost 8 bases and the J gene lost 0 bases, with 10 bases spanning the gap. DNA of the CDR3: TGTGCCAGCCGACAGGAGCCTAACTATGGCTACACCTTC. Its protein is CASRQEPNYGYTF.

V is TRBV7-6 and J is TRBJ2-5; 12 nucleotides match TRBD2. From germline, CDR1 is SGHVS and CDR2 FNYEAQ. This CDR3 contains 20 residues. The V gene end was trimmed by 2 bases and the J gene end by 1 base; junction bases not matched to a gene: 14. The CDR3 DNA reads TGTGCCAGCAGCTTATCAGTCCTAGCGGGAGGGCCGGTGATCCAAGAGACCCAGTACTTC. Translation gives CASSLSVLAGGPVIQETQYF.

CDR3 DNA: TGTGCCAGCTCACTGCCGGGGAGCTCCTACAATGAGCAGTTCTTC. It yields the protein CASSLPGSSYNEQFF. The rearrangement joins TRBV18 to TRBJ2-1, with TRBD2 as a possible D gene (5 bases). Trimming left V 4 bases short and J 0 bases short, with 10 bases between. The CDR3 loop spans 15 amino acids. Per the germline V gene, CDR1 is KGHSH and CDR2 is LQKENI. The whole variable domain, remainder taken from reference TRBV18 and TRBJ2-1, is NAGVMQNPRHLVRRRGQEARLRCSPMKGHSHVYWYRQLPEEGLKFMVYLQKENIIDESGMPKERFSAEFPKEGPSILRIQQVVRGDSAAYFCASSLPGSSYNEQFFGPGTRLTVL.

This chain links TRBV5-4 with TRBJ2-2; the match to TRBD1 covers 8 bases. Germline assignment: CDR1 SGHNT and CDR2 YYREEE (reference sequence). The CDR3 spans 16 residues. Trimming cost V 1 base and J 0 bases; bases outside gene matches: 2. DNA of the CDR3: TGTGCCAGCAGCTTGCAGGGGGCGCCGAACACCGGGGAGCTGTTTTTT. It is translated as CASSLQGAPNTGELFF.

This clone has a handful of counts. The gene calls are TRBV6-6 and TRBJ1-2, with 10 bases matching TRBD1. The junction had 6 bases not matched to a gene; V was cut back by 6 bases and J by 8 bases. Germline V gene data show CDR1 as MNHNY and CDR2 as SVGAGI (reference sequence). This CDR3 has 13 amino acids. The CDR3 region is CASRSGQGNGYTF. CDR3 nucleotides: TGTGCCAGCAGATCGGGACAGGGGAACGGCTACACCTTC.